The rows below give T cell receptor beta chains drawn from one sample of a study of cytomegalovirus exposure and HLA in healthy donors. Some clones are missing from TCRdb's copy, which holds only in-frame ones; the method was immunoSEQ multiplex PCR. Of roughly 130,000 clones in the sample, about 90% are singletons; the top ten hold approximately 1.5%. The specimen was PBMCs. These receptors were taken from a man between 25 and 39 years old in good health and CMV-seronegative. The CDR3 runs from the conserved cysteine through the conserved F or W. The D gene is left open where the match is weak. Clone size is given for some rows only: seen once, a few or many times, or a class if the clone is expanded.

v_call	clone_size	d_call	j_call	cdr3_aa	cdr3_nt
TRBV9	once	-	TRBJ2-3	CASSVVALTDTQYF	TGTGCCAGCAGCGTAGTGGCCCTCACAGATACGCAGTATTTT
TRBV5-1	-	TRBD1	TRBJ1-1	CASSWEAGGTEAFF	TGCGCCAGCAGCTGGGAGGCAGGGGGCACTGAAGCTTTCTTT
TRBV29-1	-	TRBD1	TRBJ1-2	CSVESGQAYGYTF	TGCAGCGTGGAGTCTGGACAGGCCTATGGCTACACCTTC
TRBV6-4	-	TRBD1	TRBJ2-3	CASSGTGGADTQYF	TGTGCCAGCAGTGGGACAGGGGGCGCAGATACGCAGTATTTT
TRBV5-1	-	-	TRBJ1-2	CASSLAGLGGYTF	TGCGCCAGCAGCTTGGCAGGGCTCGGAGGCTACACCTTC
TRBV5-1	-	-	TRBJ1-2	CASSLGGNYGYTF	TGCGCCAGCAGCTTGGGCGGTAACTATGGCTACACCTTC
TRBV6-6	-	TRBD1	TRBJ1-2	CASNPDRPYGYTF	TGTGCCAGCAACCCGGACAGGCCATATGGCTACACCTTC
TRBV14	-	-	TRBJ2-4	CASSPQARNTPYTKNIQYF	TGTGCCAGCAGCCCGCAGGCACGCAACACCCCTTATACCAAAAACATTCAGTACTTC
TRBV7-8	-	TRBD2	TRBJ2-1	CASSLKREGYYEQFF	TGTGCCAGCAGCTTAAAGCGGGAGGGGTACTATGAGCAGTTCTTC
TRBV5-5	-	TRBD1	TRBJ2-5	CASSPGQGGETQYF	TGTGCCAGCAGCCCGGGACAGGGTGGCGAGACCCAGTACTTC
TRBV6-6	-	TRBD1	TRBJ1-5	CASSYVWTGRIQPQHF	TGTGCCAGCAGTTACGTCTGGACAGGGAGGATTCAGCCCCAGCATTTT
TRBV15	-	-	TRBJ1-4	CATSSPPEELFF	TGTGCCACCAGCAGCCCCCCAGAGGAACTGTTTTTT
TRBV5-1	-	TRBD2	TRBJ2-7	CASSLVASGSYEQYF	TGCGCCAGCAGCTTGGTGGCTAGCGGGAGTTACGAGCAGTACTTC
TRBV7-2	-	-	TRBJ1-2	CASSRAWSGRYGYTF	TGTGCCAGCAGCCGTGCGTGGTCAGGGAGGTATGGCTACACCTTC
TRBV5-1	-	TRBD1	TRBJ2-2	CASKPGQQYTGELFF	TGCGCCAGCAAACCGGGACAGCAATACACCGGGGAGCTGTTTTTT
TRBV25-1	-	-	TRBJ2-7	CASRSDRDTGSYEQYF	TGTGCCAGCCGAAGCGATCGGGACACTGGATCATACGAGCAGTACTTC